One and the same sample provided the 16 T cell receptor beta chains below, sequenced in a study of cytomegalovirus exposure and HLA in healthy donors. In the PCR, 60 Vbeta and 13 Jbeta primers were used. Here immunoSEQ multiplex PCR was the method, and the copy in TCRdb shows in-frame clones only, minus some. The data contain approximately 160,000 clones, more than 65% of them singletons. The sample was PBMCs. The receptors were sampled from a woman between 25 and 40 years old in good health and CMV-seronegative.

The chain is built from TRBV5-4 and TRBJ2-5; 9 positions match TRBD1. J was trimmed by 3 bases and V by 4 bases; bases with no gene match: 4. Germline loops: CDR1 SGHNT, CDR2 YYREEE (reference sequence). CDR3 length equals 14 residues. The CDR3 DNA is TGTGCCAGCAGCCCCAGGGACAGGGAAGAGACCCAGTACTTC. It specifies CASSPRDREETQYF.

The gene calls are TRBV2 and TRBJ2-2, with no clear D. Germline-derived CDR1 and CDR2 are SNHLY and FYNNEI. This CDR3 has 12 residues. Deletions cut 10 bases from V and 3 bases from J, with 9 bases between. CDR3: CATGPHTGELFF. In DNA, the CDR3 is TGTGCCACCGGTCCCCACACCGGGGAGCTGTTTTTT.

The table lists this clone with a few counts. The CDR3 DNA reads TGTGCCAGCAGTGACCCCGGGACAGGGGGCACTGAAGCTTTCTTT. Its protein is CASSDPGTGGTEAFF. The V gene is TRBV25-1, the J gene TRBJ1-1; TRBD1 aligns across 11 bases. The germline CDR1 and CDR2 sequences are MGHDK and SYGVNS. Trimming at V came to 3 bases and at J to 4 bases, leaving 4 bases not matched to a gene. The CDR3 covers 15 residues.

The genes are TRBV19 and TRBJ1-1; 7 bases are a match to TRBD1. Germline CDR1 LNHDA, CDR2 SQIVND (reference sequence). This CDR3 contains 14 residues. V lost 7 bases to trimming and J lost 1 base; unmatched junction nucleotides: 6. CDR3 region: CASNTGTENTEAFF. As DNA, the CDR3 is TGTGCCAGTAATACCGGGACAGAGAACACTGAAGCTTTCTTT.

This clone appeared a single time. The chain combines TRBV7-9 with TRBJ2-7; 8 bases match TRBD1. Per the germline V gene, CDR1 is SEHNR and CDR2 is FQNEAQ (reference sequence). The junction had 21 bases not matched to a gene; V was cut back by 5 bases and J by 9 bases. The CDR3 sequence is 17 residues long. CDR3 DNA sequence: TGTGCCAGCAGCCCCTCGGGTCATGGGACAGGAGCGTTAAGGCAGTACTTC. This encodes CASSPSGHGTGALRQYF.

The J gene is TRBJ1-3, the V gene TRBV5-1; 12 bases are shared with TRBD1. After removal of 3 bases from V and 2 bases from J, the junction contained 3 bases not matched to a gene. Germline V gene sequence: CDR1 SGHRS, CDR2 YFSETQ. The CDR3 has 16 amino acids. The CDR3 spells CASSSGQGAAGNTIYF. CDR3 DNA sequence: TGCGCCAGCAGCTCGGGACAGGGGGCGGCTGGAAACACCATATATTTT.

The rearrangement links TRBV5-4 to TRBJ1-2; D not resolved. The germline CDR1 and CDR2 sequences are SGHNT and YYREEE (reference sequence). Trimming stripped 1 base from V and 8 bases from J, with 12 bases between. The CDR3 loop spans 13 amino acids. CDR3 in amino acids: CASSLIRREGYTF. CDR3 nucleotides: TGTGCCAGCAGCTTGATTAGGAGGGAGGGCTACACCTTC.

The chain recombines TRBV6-1 with TRBJ2-7, with 10 bases that match TRBD1. CDR3 length equals 15 residues. Germline V lookup: CDR1 MNHNS, CDR2 SASEGT. Unmatched junction bases numbered 0, after V lost 1 base and J lost 0 bases. This CDR3 reads CASSEGQGASYEQYF. CDR3 sequence (DNA): TGTGCCAGCAGTGAAGGACAGGGGGCCTCCTACGAGCAGTACTTC.

This clone has a handful of counts. The rearrangement uses TRBV6-1 and TRBJ1-1; 12 bases are shared with TRBD1. V trimming: 4 bases; J trimming: 5 bases; junction bases outside the gene matches: 8. This CDR3 has 16 amino acids. Germline-derived CDR1 and CDR2 are MNHNS and SASEGT. This chain's CDR3 is CASSVGDRGPVTEAFF. As DNA, the CDR3 is TGTGCCAGCAGTGTTGGGGACAGGGGGCCGGTGACTGAAGCTTTCTTT.

This chain joins TRBV5-6 and TRBJ2-5, with 10 bases aligning to TRBD2. Germline V gene sequence: CDR1 SGHDT, CDR2 YYEEEE. The CDR3 loop spans 14 amino acids. Losses at the gene ends were 0 bases for V and 4 bases for J; bases not matched to a gene: 0. The CDR3 sequence is CASSLGLAGETQYF. The CDR3 DNA reads as TGTGCCAGCAGCTTGGGACTAGCGGGAGAGACCCAGTACTTC.

This rearrangement joins TRBV5-4 to TRBJ1-1; maybe TRBD1 (5 bases). V dropped 1 base and J dropped 4 bases, with 11 bases sitting between them. The CDR3 has 14 residues. Germline V CDR1 and CDR2: SGHNT, YYREEE (reference sequence). In DNA, the CDR3 is TGTGCCAGCAGCTTGACTCAGGGTAGCACTGAAGCTTTCTTT. Residues: CASSLTQGSTEAFF.

The genes are TRBV4-3 and TRBJ2-2; 14 nucleotides align to TRBD2. Germline values: CDR1 LGHNA, CDR2 YSLEER. The CDR3 covers 16 residues. V lost 9 bases, J lost 1 base, and 4 bases stayed unmatched. CDR3 sequence: CARTSGRAVNTGELFF. As DNA, the CDR3 is TGCGCCAGGACTAGCGGGAGGGCCGTGAACACCGGGGAGCTGTTTTTT.

The V and J genes are TRBV5-4 and TRBJ1-1; TRBD1 matches at 7 bases. Germline trimming cut 3 bases from V and 1 base from J; bases unmatched to any gene: 3. The germline gives CDR1 SGHNT, CDR2 YYREEE (reference sequence). This CDR3 spans 14 amino acids. Here the CDR3 DNA reads TGTGCCAGCAGCTGGGGACAGTCGAACACTGAAGCTTTCTTT. Amino acid sequence: CASSWGQSNTEAFF.

V is TRBV27 and J is TRBJ1-1, with a weak D call TRBD1 (5 bases). The germline CDR1 and CDR2 sequences are MNHEY and SMNVEV (reference sequence). CDR3 length: 14 amino acids. V was trimmed by 6 bases and J by 1 base, leaving 12 bases between them. CDR3: CASRRVGGNTEAFF. The CDR3 DNA is TGTGCCAGCAGGAGGGTCGGGGGGAACACTGAAGCTTTCTTT.

Comment on this clone: At one end the junction does not follow the germline gene, possibly because of a read error. Other DNA sequences from this sample encode an identical CDR3 as well. The chain links TRBV6-6 to TRBJ1-1, with TRBD1 identical over 9 bases. The CDR3 is 15 amino acids. Germline V gene sequence: CDR1 MNHNY, CDR2 SVGAGI (reference sequence). The CDR3 DNA is TGTGCCAGCAGTTACGGGACAGGGAGGAACACTGAAGCTTTCTTC. Amino acids: CASSYGTGRNTEAFF.

The V call is TRBV30, the J call TRBJ1-1; possible D gene TRBD1, 5 bases. The CDR3 covers 14 residues. The germline CDR1 and CDR2 sequences are GTSNPN and SVGIG (reference sequence). V shed 2 bases and J shed 3 bases, with 13 bases lying between them. CDR3 sequence (DNA): TGTGCCTGGAGTTCCAGGGTCCCTTACACTGAAGCTTTCTTT. This translates into CAWSSRVPYTEAFF.